These 5 T cell receptor beta chains originate from one sample sequenced in a study of cytomegalovirus exposure and HLA in healthy donors. PCR used 60 Vbeta primers and 13 Jbeta primers. The data were produced by immunoSEQ multiplex PCR, yet TCRdb's version contains in-frame clones alone and is incomplete. Seen here are 15,000 to 20,000 clones, about 74% observed once, and the top ten hold around 3.5%. The sample was PBMCs. The receptors derive from a man between 18 and 29 years old in good health and CMV-seronegative.

The V call is TRBV5-1, the J call TRBJ2-2; D not resolved. The V and J ends lost 1 base and 3 bases respectively, with 7 bases between them. This CDR3 spans 14 amino acids. Germline values: CDR1 SGHRS, CDR2 YFSETQ. In DNA, the CDR3 is TGCGCCAGCAGCTTGAACAGCCACACCGGGGAGCTGTTTTTT. The encoded protein is CASSLNSHTGELFF.

The chain combines TRBV9 with TRBJ2-5; the match to TRBD1 covers 11 bases. The CDR3 has 15 residues. With V trimmed by 3 bases and J by 5 bases, 6 bases remained unmatched. The germline V gene encodes CDR1 SGDLS and CDR2 YYNGEE. The CDR3 sequence is CASSGGQGAAETQYF. In DNA, the CDR3 is TGTGCCAGCAGCGGCGGACAGGGGGCTGCGGAGACCCAGTACTTC.

The gene calls are TRBV29-1 and TRBJ1-2; a possible D gene is TRBD1 (6 bases). Per the germline V gene, CDR1 is SQVTM and CDR2 is ANQGSEA. The CDR3 runs 13 residues. Trimming pared 6 bases from V and 8 bases from J, leaving 19 bases between. In DNA, the CDR3 is TGCAGCGTCATACAGGGACCCCTAGCAGGCTACACCTTC. Amino acid sequence: CSVIQGPLAGYTF. Full variable domain (outside the CDR3, taken from reference TRBV29-1 and TRBJ1-2): SAVISQKPSRDICQRGTSLTIQCQVDSQVTMMFWYRQQPGQSLTLIATANQGSEATYESGFVIDKFPISRPNLTFSTLTVSNMSPEDSSIYLCSVIQGPLAGYTFGSGTRLTVV.

The rearrangement joins TRBV6-5 to TRBJ2-1; D is possibly TRBD1 (6 bases). This CDR3 spans 15 amino acids. Trimming took off 6 bases at V and 2 bases at J, with 14 bases between the two ends. Germline V lookup: CDR1 MNHEY, CDR2 SVGAGI. The CDR3 DNA reads as TGTGCCAGCAGAGTGACAGGAGCTACCTACAATGAGCAGTTCTTC. Protein: CASRVTGATYNEQFF.

This sequence joins TRBV6-1 and TRBJ1-2, with 10 bases aligning to TRBD1. Germline V gene sequence: CDR1 MNHNS, CDR2 SASEGT. This CDR3 comprises 14 residues. J lost 7 bases, V lost 5 bases, and 7 bases had no gene match. The DNA of the CDR3 is TGTGCCAGCAGTAGGACAGGGGGGATGCGTGGCTACACCTTC. It yields the protein CASSRTGGMRGYTF.